This TCR beta chain came from a study of T cell changes during pregnancy in multiple sclerosis. The CDR3 is 15 amino acids. The V gene's germline CDR1 is SGDLS and CDR2 YYNGEE. The J segment lost 6 bases and the V segment lost 4 bases, leaving 10 bases of the junction unmatched. The assay was immunoSEQ multiplex PCR, and TCRdb's table has in-frame clones only and misses some. The table includes 20,000 to 25,000 clones, 80% to 95% detected once. The sample was CD8+ T cells from peripheral blood mononuclear cells, taken in the third trimester of pregnancy. The receptor was derived from a female donor with multiple sclerosis, enrolled in a pregnancy study. The chain combines TRBV9 with TRBJ2-7; 10 bases fit TRBD2. The DNA of the CDR3 is TGTGCCAGCAGCCCCATAGCGGGAGGTAGTTCCGAGCAGTACTTC. Protein sequence: CASSPIAGGSSEQYF.